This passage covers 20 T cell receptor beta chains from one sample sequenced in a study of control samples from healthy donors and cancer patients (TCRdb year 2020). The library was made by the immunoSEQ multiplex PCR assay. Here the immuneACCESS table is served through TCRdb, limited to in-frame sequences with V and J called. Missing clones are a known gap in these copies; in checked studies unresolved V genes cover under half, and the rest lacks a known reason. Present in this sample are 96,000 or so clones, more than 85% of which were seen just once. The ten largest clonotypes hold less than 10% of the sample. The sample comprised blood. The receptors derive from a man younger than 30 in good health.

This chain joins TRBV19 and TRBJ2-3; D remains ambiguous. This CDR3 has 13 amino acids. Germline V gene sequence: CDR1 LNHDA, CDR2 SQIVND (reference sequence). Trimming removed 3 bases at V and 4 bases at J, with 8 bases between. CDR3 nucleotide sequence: TGTGCCAGTAGTATTACTTTGCCAGATACGCAGTATTTT. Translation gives CASSITLPDTQYF.

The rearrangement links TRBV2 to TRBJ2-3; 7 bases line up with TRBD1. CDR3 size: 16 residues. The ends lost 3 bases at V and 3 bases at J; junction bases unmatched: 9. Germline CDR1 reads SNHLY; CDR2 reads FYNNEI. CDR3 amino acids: CASSDREDRRTDTQYF. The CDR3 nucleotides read TGTGCCAGCAGTGATCGTGAGGACAGGCGAACAGATACGCAGTATTTT.

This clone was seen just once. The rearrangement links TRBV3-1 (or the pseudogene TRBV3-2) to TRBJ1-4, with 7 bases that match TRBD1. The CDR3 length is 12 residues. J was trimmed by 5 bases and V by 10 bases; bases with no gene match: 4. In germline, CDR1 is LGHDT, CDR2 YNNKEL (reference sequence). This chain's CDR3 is CATGGGNEKLFF. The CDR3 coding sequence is TGTGCCACGGGAGGGGGCAATGAAAAACTGTTTTTT.

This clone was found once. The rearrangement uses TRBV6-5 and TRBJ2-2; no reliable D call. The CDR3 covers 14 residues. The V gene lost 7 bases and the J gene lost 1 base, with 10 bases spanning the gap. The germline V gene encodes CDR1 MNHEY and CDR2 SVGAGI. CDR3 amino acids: CASKVGWNTGELFF. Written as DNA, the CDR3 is TGTGCCAGCAAAGTGGGCTGGAACACCGGGGAGCTGTTTTTT.

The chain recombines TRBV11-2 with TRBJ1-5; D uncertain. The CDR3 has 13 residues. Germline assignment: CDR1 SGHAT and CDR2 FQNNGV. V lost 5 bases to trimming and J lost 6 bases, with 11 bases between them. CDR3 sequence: CASSPDTGQPQHF. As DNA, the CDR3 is TGTGCCAGCAGCCCAGACACGGGTCAGCCCCAGCATTTT.

This CDR3 is CASSERVLISGNTIYF. DNA of the CDR3: TGTGCCAGCAGTGAAAGGGTACTTATCTCTGGAAACACCATATATTTT. The chain carries TRBV6-1 and TRBJ1-3; D uncertain. Per germline, CDR1 MNHNS and CDR2 SASEGT. V was trimmed by 2 bases and J by 0 bases, leaving 11 bases between them. The CDR3 extends over 16 amino acids.

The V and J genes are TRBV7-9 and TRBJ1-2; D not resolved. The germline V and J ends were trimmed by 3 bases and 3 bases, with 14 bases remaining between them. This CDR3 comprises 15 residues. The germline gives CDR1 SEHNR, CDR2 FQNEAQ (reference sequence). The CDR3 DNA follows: TGTGCCAGCAGCTTCCCGGATGGGGAGGACTATGGCTACACCTTC. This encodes CASSFPDGEDYGYTF.

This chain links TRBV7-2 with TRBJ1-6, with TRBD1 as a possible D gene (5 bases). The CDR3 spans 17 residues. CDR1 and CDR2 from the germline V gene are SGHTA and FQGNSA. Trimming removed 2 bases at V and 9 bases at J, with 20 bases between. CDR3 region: CASSLKGARATVSPLHF. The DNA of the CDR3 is TGTGCCAGCAGCTTAAAAGGGGCTAGAGCTACAGTTTCACCCCTCCACTTT.

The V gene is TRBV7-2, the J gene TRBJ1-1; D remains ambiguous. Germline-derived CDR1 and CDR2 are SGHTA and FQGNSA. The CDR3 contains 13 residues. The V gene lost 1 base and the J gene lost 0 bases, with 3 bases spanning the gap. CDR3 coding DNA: TGTGCCAGCAGCTTAGAGCTGAACACTGAAGCTTTCTTT. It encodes CASSLELNTEAFF.

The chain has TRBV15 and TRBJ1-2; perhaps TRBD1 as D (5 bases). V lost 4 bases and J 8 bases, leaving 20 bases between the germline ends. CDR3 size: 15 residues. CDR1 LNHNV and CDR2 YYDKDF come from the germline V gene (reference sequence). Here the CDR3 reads CATSTPNSRGEGYTF. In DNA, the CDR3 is TGTGCCACCAGCACACCCAACTCGAGAGGGGAGGGCTACACCTTC.

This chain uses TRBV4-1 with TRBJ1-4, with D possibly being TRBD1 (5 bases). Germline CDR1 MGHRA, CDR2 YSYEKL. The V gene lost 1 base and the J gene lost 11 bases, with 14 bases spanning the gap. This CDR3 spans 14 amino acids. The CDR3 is CASSQVGQGEKLFF. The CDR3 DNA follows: TGCGCCAGCAGCCAAGTAGGGCAGGGAGAGAAACTGTTTTTT.

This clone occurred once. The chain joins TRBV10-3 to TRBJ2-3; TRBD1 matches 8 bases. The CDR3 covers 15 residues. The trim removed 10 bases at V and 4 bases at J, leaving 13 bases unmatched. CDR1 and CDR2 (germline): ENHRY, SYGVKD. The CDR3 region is CATKADRGSADTQYF. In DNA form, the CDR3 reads TGTGCCACGAAGGCCGACAGGGGCTCGGCAGATACGCAGTATTTT.

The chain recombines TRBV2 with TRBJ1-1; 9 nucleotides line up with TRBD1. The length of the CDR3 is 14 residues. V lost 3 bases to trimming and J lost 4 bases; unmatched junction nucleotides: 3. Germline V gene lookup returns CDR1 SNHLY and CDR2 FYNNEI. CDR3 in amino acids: CASSDDRGGTEAFF. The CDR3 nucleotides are TGTGCCAGCAGTGACGACAGGGGGGGCACTGAAGCTTTCTTT.

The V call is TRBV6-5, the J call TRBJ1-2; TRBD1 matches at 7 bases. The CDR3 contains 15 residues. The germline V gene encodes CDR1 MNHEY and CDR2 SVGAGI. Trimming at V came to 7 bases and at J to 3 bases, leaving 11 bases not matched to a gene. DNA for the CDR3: TGTGCCAGCAAAAGATCCGGGACAGTCCACTATGGCTACACCTTC. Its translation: CASKRSGTVHYGYTF.

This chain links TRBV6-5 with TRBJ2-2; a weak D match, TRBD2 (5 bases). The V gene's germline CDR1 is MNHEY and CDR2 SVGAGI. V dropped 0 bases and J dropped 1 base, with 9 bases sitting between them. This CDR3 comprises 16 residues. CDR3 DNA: TGTGCCAGCAGTTACTCGAGCGAGGGGAACACCGGGGAGCTGTTTTTT. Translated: CASSYSSEGNTGELFF.

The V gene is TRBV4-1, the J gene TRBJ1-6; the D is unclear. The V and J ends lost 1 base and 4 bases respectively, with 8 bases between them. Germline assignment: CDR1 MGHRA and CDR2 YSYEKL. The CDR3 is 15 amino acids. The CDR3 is CASSQASPYNSPLHF. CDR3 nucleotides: TGCGCCAGCAGCCAAGCGAGTCCTTATAATTCACCCCTCCACTTT.

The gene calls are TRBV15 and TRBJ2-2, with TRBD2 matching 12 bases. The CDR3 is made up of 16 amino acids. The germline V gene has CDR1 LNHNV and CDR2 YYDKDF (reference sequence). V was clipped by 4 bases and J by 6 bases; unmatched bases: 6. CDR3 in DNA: TGTGCCACCAGCACTAGCGGGAGGGCCTTCCCCGGGGAGCTGTTTTTT. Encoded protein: CATSTSGRAFPGELFF.

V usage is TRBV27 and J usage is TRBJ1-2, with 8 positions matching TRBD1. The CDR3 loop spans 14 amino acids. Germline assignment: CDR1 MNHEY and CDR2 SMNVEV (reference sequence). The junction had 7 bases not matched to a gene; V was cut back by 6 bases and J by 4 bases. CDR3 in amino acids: CASSYRTGSYGYTF. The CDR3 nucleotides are TGTGCCAGCAGCTACCGGACAGGGTCCTATGGCTACACCTTC.

The CDR3 nucleotides read TGTGCCAGCAGTACGACAGGGACTCTCTACTACGAGCAGTACTTC. Translating it yields CASSTTGTLYYEQYF. The rearrangement joins TRBV6-5 to TRBJ2-7; a possible D gene is TRBD1 (7 bases). V was cut by 5 bases and J by 3 bases, with 17 bases left in between. This CDR3 has 15 residues. Germline V gene data show CDR1 as MNHEY and CDR2 as SVGAGI.

CDR3 DNA sequence: TGTGCCAGCAGTGAAAAATCCAGGGAGGGGAACTATGGCTACACCTTC. Its translation is CASSEKSREGNYGYTF. The chain employs TRBV6-1 and TRBJ1-2; tentatively, D is TRBD1 (5 bases). CDR3 length: 16 amino acids. Germline V gene lookup returns CDR1 MNHNS and CDR2 SASEGT. V was shortened by 2 bases and J by 2 bases, with 15 bases between the two germline ends.